The next 26 T cell receptor beta chains were all read from a single sample in a study of liver allograft versus peripheral blood T cells. Study-wide context: The authors compared T cell receptor repertoires in transplanted livers with those in the peripheral blood of recipients.

TCRdb analysed the reads with MiXCR anew, one entry per CDR3 protein. The table records about 8,400 distinct CDR3 sequences, 17% of them present only once. All receptors come from a human patient who had a liver transplant. Some T cells may be graft donor cells.

Concerning this clonotype itself: A single base separates this from a much larger clone, so it may be a read error. The J gene is TRBJ1-2, the V gene TRBV7-9; 7 bases align to TRBD1. V lost 5 bases and J lost 4; bases outside the gene matches: 4. The CDR3 spans 13 residues. Germline V lookup: CDR1 SEHNR, CDR2 FQNEAQ (reference sequence). CDR3 region: CASSDGQVYGYTF. The CDR3 DNA reads TGTGCCAGCAGCGATGGACAGGTCTATGGCTACACCTTC. Together with reference TRBV7-9 and TRBJ1-2, the CDR3 gives the full variable domain: DTGVSQNPRHKITKRGQNVTFRCDPISEHNRLYWYRQTLGQGPEFLTYFQNEAQLEKSRLLSDRFSAERPKGSFSTLEIQRTEQGDSAMYLCASSDGQVYGYTFGSGTRLTVV.

There are many counts of this clonotype. This chain connects TRBV14 to TRBJ2-1; D is perhaps TRBD1 (5 bases). The CDR3 is made up of 16 amino acids. V was trimmed by 4 bases and J by 0 bases, leaving 13 bases between them. Germline V CDR1 and CDR2: SGHDN, FVKESK. The CDR3 reads CASSRLGDSSYNEQFF. CDR3 sequence (DNA): TGTGCCAGCAGCCGTCTAGGGGATAGCTCCTACAATGAGCAGTTCTTC. The variable domain in full, with the rest retrieved from reference TRBV14 and TRBJ2-1, is EAGVTQFPSHSVIEKGQTVTLRCDPISGHDNLYWYRRVMGKEIKFLLHFVKESKQDESGMPNNRFLAERTGGTYSTLKVQPAELEDSGVYFCASSRLGDSSYNEQFFGPGTRLTVL.

Sample share makes this clonotype medium-sized. The CDR3 nucleotides read TGTGCCAGTAGTATTGGATCAGGGAGGAACAATGAGCAGTTCTTC. Translating gives CASSIGSGRNNEQFF. The chain combines TRBV19 with TRBJ2-1; possible D gene TRBD2, 6 bases. This CDR3 spans 15 amino acids. Germline values: CDR1 LNHDA, CDR2 SQIVND (reference sequence). V lost 3 bases to trimming and J lost 5 bases, with 14 bases between them.

Within the sample, this clonotype is medium-sized. V is TRBV12-3 or TRBV12-4 and J is TRBJ2-1; 7 bases align to TRBD2. The CDR3 runs 13 residues. The J segment lost 6 bases and the V segment lost 5 bases, leaving 4 bases of the junction unmatched. The DNA for the CDR3 is TGTGCCAGCAGTCTTCCTAGCGGCAATGAGCAGTTCTTC. It yields the protein CASSLPSGNEQFF.

By its share, this clonotype is medium-sized. The rearrangement links TRBV19 to TRBJ1-6; unclear D gene. Germline CDR1 is LNHDA and CDR2 is SQIVND (reference sequence). Trimming took 5 bases from V and 14 from J, leaving 16 bases between them. CDR3 length equals 13 residues. CDR3 sequence (DNA): TGTGCCAGTAGTGCCCGGACCAGGTTTGCCCTCCACTTT. This encodes CASSARTRFALHF.

By sample share, this clonotype is medium-sized. The CDR3 DNA reads as TGTGCCACCAGCAGAGATAAGGCGGACTATGGCTACACCTTC. Amino acid sequence: CATSRDKADYGYTF. This sequence joins TRBV15 and TRBJ1-2; no firm D call. Germline V gene lookup returns CDR1 LNHNV and CDR2 YYDKDF (reference sequence). This CDR3 spans 14 amino acids. V lost 0 bases to trimming and J lost 3 bases, with 8 bases between them.

The chain links TRBV27 to TRBJ1-2, with D possibly being TRBD1 (5 bases). Trimming left V 6 bases short and J 4 bases short, with 18 bases between. Germline V gene data show CDR1 as MNHEY and CDR2 as SMNVEV (reference sequence). This CDR3 is built from 15 residues. The CDR3 DNA follows: TGTGCCAGCAGAACCCCGGGGACGGGCGTCTATGGCTACACCTTC. It translates to CASRTPGTGVYGYTF.

The chain's CDR3 is CASSEGLAGASGANVLTF. Written as DNA, the CDR3 is TGCGCCAGCAGTGAGGGACTAGCGGGAGCTTCTGGGGCCAACGTCCTGACTTTC. The rearrangement links TRBV10-1 to TRBJ2-6; 13 positions agree with TRBD2. The CDR3 extends over 18 amino acids. J lost 1 base, V lost 2 bases, and 2 bases had no gene match. Germline CDR1 and CDR2: WNHNN and SYGVQD (reference sequence).

This clonotype was seen ten or more times. The chain uses TRBV6-5 and TRBJ2-5; D ambiguous. CDR1 is MNHEY, CDR2 SVGAGI, per germline. This CDR3 spans 12 amino acids. V dropped 0 bases and J dropped 1 base, with 0 bases sitting between them. CDR3: CASSYSQETQYF. CDR3 nucleotide sequence: TGTGCCAGCAGTTACTCCCAAGAGACCCAGTACTTC.

The chain is built from TRBV10-2 and TRBJ1-1, with unresolved D. Trimming shortened V by 0 bases and J by 0 bases, and 14 bases separated the two germline ends. Looked up from germline, CDR1 is WSHSY and CDR2 is SAAADI. The CDR3 sequence is 17 residues long. CDR3 nucleotides: TGCGCCAGCAGTGAGTCGGTATCGAGTAGTATGAACACTGAAGCTTTCTTT. This codes for CASSESVSSSMNTEAFF.

There are many counts of this clonotype. This chain links TRBV12-5 with TRBJ1-3; TRBD1 agrees at 8 bases. V dropped 7 bases and J dropped 0; count of bases not matched to a gene: 5. CDR3 length: 15 residues. Germline CDR1 reads LGHNT; CDR2 reads FRNRAP. CDR3 sequence (DNA): TGTGCTAGTGTTCTAACAGGGGGCTCTGGAAACACCATATATTTT. Translating gives CASVLTGGSGNTIYF.

For this clonotype: A clone one base away is much larger, so this may be a read error. In this CDR3 the conserved last residue, phenylalanine or tryptophan, is missing, so a read error is likely. No DNA is shown, since the ends of the CDR3 on it are uncertain; the CDR3 is the one TCRdb lists. This chain joins TRBV6-1 and TRBJ2-3; no check of the table's D call, TRBD2, against the DNA was made. The CDR3 region is 12 residues in length, termini included. Germline CDR1 and CDR2: MNHNS and SASEGT. The chain's CDR3 is CASSPTSGGEYY.

By share, this clonotype ranks as medium-sized (0.01 to 0.1%). The CDR3 region has the DNA TGTGCCAGCTCACGGCGGGGGGTCGATGAGCAGTTCTTC. Its translation: CASSRRGVDEQFF. The chain is built from TRBV18 and TRBJ2-1; 8 nucleotides agree with TRBD2. There are 13 residues in the CDR3. The germline CDR1 and CDR2 sequences are KGHSH and LQKENI. V dropped 4 bases and J dropped 8; count of bases not matched to a gene: 4. The full variable domain, in which reference TRBV18 and TRBJ2-1 provide the parts outside the CDR3, is NAGVMQNPRHLVRRRGQEARLRCSPMKGHSHVYWYRQLPEEGLKFMVYLQKENIIDESGMPKERFSAEFPKEGPSILRIQQVVRGDSAAYFCASSRRGVDEQFFGPGTRLTVL.

This clonotype is medium-sized within its sample. The rearrangement joins TRBV10-3 to TRBJ1-1, with D tentatively TRBD1 (5 bases). The CDR3 has 13 residues. V was cut by 4 bases and J by 4 bases, with 10 bases left in between. CDR1 is ENHRY, CDR2 SYGVKD, per germline. The CDR3 nucleotides are TGTGCCATCAGTGGGAACGGGGGCACTGAAGCTTTCTTT. Encoded protein: CAISGNGGTEAFF.

As concerns this clonotype: This could be a read error, since a much larger clone is one nucleotide away. V and J are TRBV12-3 or TRBV12-4 and TRBJ1-4; D call uncertain. The length of the CDR3 is 16 residues. V was trimmed by 5 bases and J by 4 bases, leaving 17 bases between them. The CDR3 here is CASSPPLGADNEKLFF. The CDR3 region has the DNA TGTGCCAGCAGTCCGCCATTAGGCGCCGATAATGAAAAACTGTTTTTT.

The table lists this clonotype with many counts. This CDR3 is CAWSLNGGTSTDTQYF. For the CDR3, the DNA is TGTGCCTGGAGCCTAAATGGGGGGACTAGCACAGATACGCAGTATTTT. The chain recombines TRBV30 with TRBJ2-3, with a weak D call TRBD2 (6 bases). Germline CDR1 GTSNPN, CDR2 SVGIG (reference sequence). The V gene lost 3 bases and the J gene lost 0 bases, with 16 bases spanning the gap. CDR3 length equals 16 residues. The full variable domain, with the rest looked up from reference TRBV30 and TRBJ2-3, is SQTIHQWPATLVQPVGSPLSLECTVEGTSNPNLYWYRQAAGRGLQLLFYSVGIGQISSEVPQNLSASRPQDRQFILSSKKLLLSDSGFYLCAWSLNGGTSTDTQYFGPGTRLTVL.

This clonotype was observed at least ten times. The chain carries TRBV19 and TRBJ1-1; 8 positions agree with TRBD1. V lost 8 bases, J lost 4 bases, and 6 bases stayed unmatched. Per the germline V gene, CDR1 is LNHDA and CDR2 is SQIVND (reference sequence). This CDR3 is 13 amino acids long. CDR3 residues: CASVRDRPTEAFF. CDR3 sequence (DNA): TGTGCCAGTGTCCGGGACAGGCCCACTGAAGCTTTCTTT.

The table lists this clonotype with a few counts. The chain links TRBV12-3 or TRBV12-4 to TRBJ1-2, with D uncertain. V was cut by 2 bases and J by 5 bases, with 9 bases left in between. CDR3 length equals 13 residues. This CDR3 is CASSLFKQYGYTF. The CDR3 nucleotides are TGTGCCAGCAGTTTATTTAAGCAGTATGGCTACACCTTC.

By its share, this clonotype is medium-sized. This chain joins TRBV19 and TRBJ1-5; 9 bases are a match to TRBD1. The CDR3 extends over 15 amino acids. Looked up from germline, CDR1 is LNHDA and CDR2 is SQIVND (reference sequence). Germline trimming cut 6 bases from V and 6 bases from J; bases unmatched to any gene: 9. CDR3 amino acids: CASSKGTGPSQPQHF. The CDR3 nucleotides are TGTGCCAGTAGCAAGGGGACAGGGCCCTCTCAGCCCCAGCATTTT.

This chain connects TRBV7-9 to TRBJ1-1; no clear D. Trimming cost V 10 bases and J 0 bases, with 12 bases left between them. The CDR3 runs 13 residues. Germline values: CDR1 SEHNR, CDR2 FQNEAQ (reference sequence). CDR3 nucleotides: TGTGCCATCAGAAGAGCCCTGAACACTGAAGCTTTCTTT. Its translation: CAIRRALNTEAFF.

This clonotype was seen many times. The V gene is TRBV28, the J gene TRBJ2-7; D unclear. CDR1 is MDHEN, CDR2 SYDVKM, per germline. Trimming stripped 1 base from V and 3 bases from J, with 4 bases between. The CDR3 sequence is 12 residues long. CDR3 nucleotide sequence: TGTGCCAGCAGTTTATACCGCTACGAGCAGTACTTC. Translation gives CASSLYRYEQYF.

This clonotype was seen only a few times. The chain carries TRBV20-1 and TRBJ2-7; D unresolved. V dropped 3 bases and J dropped 0 bases, with 15 bases sitting between them. Germline CDR1 and CDR2: DFQATT and SNEGSKA (reference sequence). The CDR3 contains 15 residues. The CDR3 loop reads CSARLPSGDSYEQYF. The CDR3 DNA is TGCAGTGCTAGGCTCCCCAGTGGGGACTCCTACGAGCAGTACTTC.

The chain is built from TRBV2 and TRBJ2-5; 13 nucleotides align to TRBD2. CDR1 SNHLY and CDR2 FYNNEI come from the germline V gene. This CDR3 contains 17 residues. With 9 bases clipped from V and 2 bases from J, the junction kept 12 bases outside the gene matches. The CDR3 sequence: CASIPALAGGRQETQYF. The CDR3 DNA reads TGTGCCAGTATTCCTGCACTAGCGGGGGGGCGTCAAGAGACCCAGTACTTC. Drawing the rest from reference TRBV2 and TRBJ2-5, the complete variable domain is EPEVTQTPSHQVTQMGQEVILRCVPISNHLYFYWYRQILGQKVEFLVSFYNNEISEKSEIFDDQFSVERPDGSNFTLKIRSTKLEDSAMYFCASIPALAGGRQETQYFGPGTRLLVL.

The sample holds many counts of this clonotype. The rearrangement uses TRBV9 and TRBJ2-7; the D is unclear. The V gene's germline CDR1 is SGDLS and CDR2 YYNGEE. V was trimmed by 4 bases and J by 0 bases, leaving 14 bases between them. There are 15 residues in the CDR3. The CDR3 protein is CASSSASTHSYEQYF. Here the CDR3 DNA reads TGTGCCAGCAGCTCAGCAAGCACCCACTCCTACGAGCAGTACTTC.

This clonotype was seen ten or more times. The chain combines TRBV18 with TRBJ2-5, with TRBD1 matching 12 bases. The CDR3 loop spans 15 amino acids. The V gene end was trimmed by 3 bases and the J gene end by 6 bases; junction bases not matched to a gene: 5. CDR1 is KGHSH and CDR2 is LQKENI in the germline V gene. The DNA for the CDR3 is TGTGCCAGCTCACCCATCGGGACAGGGGGCAAGACCCAGTACTTC. Its protein product is CASSPIGTGGKTQYF.

This clonotype occurred a few times. The chain uses TRBV5-5 and TRBJ2-7; TRBD1 agrees at 7 bases. The CDR3 is made up of 17 amino acids. The V gene end was trimmed by 0 bases and the J gene end by 3 bases; junction bases not matched to a gene: 12. CDR1 is SGHKS, CDR2 YYEKEE, per germline (reference sequence). DNA for the CDR3: TGTGCCAGCAGCTTGGCCTGGACAGGTACTTCGGGCTACGAGCAGTACTTC. It codes for CASSLAWTGTSGYEQYF.